These T cell receptor beta chains were read from a single sample in a study of T cells after yellow fever vaccination. TCRdb reprocessed the 5' RACE reads with MiXCR, giving one entry per CDR3 protein. This sample has under 300,000 distinct CDR3 sequences, with 6.9% found just once. Material: CD4+ T cells sorted from PBMCs, obtained 15 days after the yellow fever booster vaccination. The receptors were sampled from a man aged 25 to 40 who received the YFV17D yellow fever vaccine. Both conserved end residues are part of each CDR3. The order of the fields is CDR3 protein, CDR3 DNA, J gene, V gene, clone size, D gene. The D gene is left open where the match is weak. Only some rows state a clone size, as once, few, many or a class for expanded clones.

CASSLGLAGGIDTQYF	TGCGCCAGCAGCCTCGGCCTCGCGGGAGGTATAGATACGCAGTATTTT	TRBJ2-3	TRBV5-1	NA	TRBD2
CATSQRDYEQFF	TGTGCCACCAGCCAGCGGGATTATGAGCAGTTCTTC	TRBJ2-1	TRBV15	NA	TRBD2
CASSHMTSGYYNEQFF	TGCGCCAGCAGCCACATGACTAGCGGATATTACAATGAGCAGTTCTTC	TRBJ2-1	TRBV5-1	many	TRBD2
CASSPSQGYNEQFF	TGTGCCAGCAGCCCCTCTCAGGGTTACAATGAGCAGTTCTTC	TRBJ2-1	TRBV7-2	many	NA
CASSTGHTGELFF	TGTGCCAGCAGTACAGGACACACCGGGGAGCTGTTTTTT	TRBJ2-2	TRBV28	few	NA
CASSLGGSGGQETQYF	TGTGCCAGCAGCTTAGGCGGTAGCGGGGGGCAAGAGACCCAGTACTTC	TRBJ2-5	TRBV7-9	many	TRBD2
CASSQESSLHEQYF	TGTGCCAGCAGCCAAGAGTCTAGTCTCCACGAGCAGTACTTC	TRBJ2-7	TRBV3-1	NA	NA
CSVVESVPSYEQYF	TGCAGCGTTGTTGAGAGCGTCCCCTCCTACGAGCAGTACTTC	TRBJ2-7	TRBV29-1	many	NA
CASSYSERVSYNEQFF	TGTGCCAGCAGTTACTCCGAGCGGGTTTCCTACAATGAGCAGTTCTTC	TRBJ2-1	TRBV6-5	few	NA
CASSQLGDGELFF	TGCGCCAGCAGCCAATTGGGGGACGGGGAGCTGTTTTTT	TRBJ2-2	TRBV4-3	few	NA
CASSLRRTKAETQYF	TGCGCCAGCAGCCTCAGACGTACGAAGGCTGAGACCCAGTACTTC	TRBJ2-5	TRBV5-1	NA	NA
CSVESGATDTQYF	TGCAGCGTTGAGAGTGGTGCTACAGATACGCAGTATTTT	TRBJ2-3	TRBV29-1	many	NA
CASKREATDTQYF	TGTGCCAGCAAGAGGGAGGCCACAGATACGCAGTATTTT	TRBJ2-3	TRBV2	NA	NA
CASSRGQGAEKLFF	TGTGCCAGCAGTCGGGGACAGGGGGCTGAAAAACTGTTTTTT	TRBJ1-4	TRBV12-3/TRBV12-4	few	TRBD1
CASSYQRKETQYF	TGTGCCAGCAGTTACCAGCGGAAAGAGACCCAGTACTTC	TRBJ2-5	TRBV6-6	few	NA
CSANRPTGGGYEQYF	TGCAGTGCCAACCGACCCACAGGGGGCGGCTACGAGCAGTACTTC	TRBJ2-7	TRBV20-1	many	TRBD1
CASSQYLNTGTTKNNEQFF	TGCGCCAGCAGCCAGTATTTAAACACCGGGACTACCAAGAACAATGAGCAGTTCTTC	TRBJ2-1	TRBV4-3	few	TRBD2
CSAPRVEENIQYF	TGCAGTGCTCCCCGGGTTGAAGAAAACATTCAGTACTTC	TRBJ2-4	TRBV20-1	many	NA
CASSHGRTGELFF	TGTGCCAGCAGCCACGGGCGCACCGGGGAGCTGTTTTTT	TRBJ2-2	TRBV5-7	NA	NA
CASSYTGTGQSPLHF	TGTGCCAGCAGTTACACCGGGACAGGGCAGTCACCCCTCCACTTT	TRBJ1-6	TRBV6-5	NA	TRBD1
CASSPDMDGGEQFF	TGTGCCAGCTCACCTGATATGGACGGCGGTGAGCAGTTCTTC	TRBJ2-1	TRBV18	few	NA
CASSTPRDSYEQYF	TGTGCCAGCAGCACGCCCCGGGACTCCTACGAGCAGTACTTC	TRBJ2-7	TRBV12-3/TRBV12-4	NA	NA
CASSAGPRDNEQFF	TGTGCCAGCAGCGCTGGGCCTCGGGACAATGAGCAGTTCTTC	TRBJ2-1	TRBV5-4	many	NA
CASSHRPGQRNEKLFF	TGCGCCAGCAGCCACCGACCGGGACAACGTAATGAAAAACTGTTTTTT	TRBJ1-4	TRBV4-3	many	NA
CASSRLADTAYEQYF	TGTGCCAGCTCACGGCTAGCGGACACTGCCTACGAGCAGTACTTC	TRBJ2-7	TRBV18	few	TRBD2
CASSQDQSYNSPLHF	TGTGCCAGCAGCCAAGATCAGTCCTATAATTCACCCCTCCACTTT	TRBJ1-6	TRBV14	few	NA
CASSYSPGSYNSPLHF	TGCGCCAGCAGCTATAGTCCCGGCTCCTATAATTCACCCCTCCACTTT	TRBJ1-6	TRBV5-1	NA	NA
CSEKRTYNEQFF	TGCAGTGAGAAGCGGACCTACAATGAGCAGTTCTTC	TRBJ2-1	TRBV20-1	NA	NA
CASSSGTGETDTQYF	TGTGCCAGCAGTTCAGGGACAGGGGAGACAGATACGCAGTATTTT	TRBJ2-3	TRBV6-5	few	TRBD1
CASSFQTRGGEQFF	TGTGCCAGCAGCTTTCAAACTAGGGGCGGTGAGCAGTTCTTC	TRBJ2-1	TRBV7-9	NA	NA
CSVQVSTDTQYF	TGCAGCGTTCAGGTCAGCACAGATACGCAGTATTTT	TRBJ2-3	TRBV29-1	many	NA
CASSYSPGADTQYF	TGTGCCAGCAGTTACTCTCCGGGAGCAGATACGCAGTATTTT	TRBJ2-3	TRBV6-5	NA	NA
CASSLDLAGLTGELFF	TGTGCCAGCAGCTTAGATCTCGCAGGCCTAACCGGGGAGCTGTTTTTT	TRBJ2-2	TRBV11-2	NA	NA
CASSVREGNQPQHF	TGTGCCAGCAGTGTCAGGGAGGGCAATCAGCCCCAGCATTTT	TRBJ1-5	TRBV27	NA	NA
CASSLNWGYNEQFF	TGCGCCAGCAGCTTGAATTGGGGATACAATGAGCAGTTCTTC	TRBJ2-1	TRBV5-1	many	NA